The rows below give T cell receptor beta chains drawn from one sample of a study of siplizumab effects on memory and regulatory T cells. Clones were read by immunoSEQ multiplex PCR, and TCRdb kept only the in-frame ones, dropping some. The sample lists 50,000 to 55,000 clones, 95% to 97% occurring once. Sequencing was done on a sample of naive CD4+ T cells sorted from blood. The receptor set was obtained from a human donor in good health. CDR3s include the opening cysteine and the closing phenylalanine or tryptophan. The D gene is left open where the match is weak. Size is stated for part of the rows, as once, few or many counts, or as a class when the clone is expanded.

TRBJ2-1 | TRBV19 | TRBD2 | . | TGTGCCAGTGGACTAGCAACGGACTCCTACAATGAGCAGTTCTTC | CASGLATDSYNEQFF
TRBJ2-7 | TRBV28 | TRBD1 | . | TGTGCCAGCAGTGGAACCCCCGGGACAGGGAACACCGAGCAGTACTTC | CASSGTPGTGNTEQYF
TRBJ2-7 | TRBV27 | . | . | TGTGCCAGCAGTCCTCGTTCCTACGAGCAGTACTTC | CASSPRSYEQYF
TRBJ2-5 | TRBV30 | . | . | TGTGCCTGGAGTGTAGGGCAGCCACAAGAGACCCAGTACTTC | CAWSVGQPQETQYF
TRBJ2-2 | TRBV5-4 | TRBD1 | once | TGTGCCAGCAGCCCGGGAGGACAGGGGGCCACCGGGGAGCTGTTTTTT | CASSPGGQGATGELFF
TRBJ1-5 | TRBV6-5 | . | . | TGTGCCAGCAGTTCGGGTCAGCCCCAGCATTTT | CASSSGQPQHF
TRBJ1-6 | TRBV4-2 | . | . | TGTGCCAGCAGCCAAGAAGTGAGACAAAATTCACCCCTCCACTTT | CASSQEVRQNSPLHF
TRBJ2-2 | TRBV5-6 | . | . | TGTGCCAGCAGCTTCAGACGGACCGGGGAGCTGTTTTTT | CASSFRRTGELFF
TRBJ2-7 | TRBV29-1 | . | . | TGCAGCGTTGAAGATGGACCTTACGAGCAGTACTTC | CSVEDGPYEQYF
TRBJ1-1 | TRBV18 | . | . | TGTGCCAGCTCACCGCCCGCAGGGTACACTGAAGCTTTCTTT | CASSPPAGYTEAFF
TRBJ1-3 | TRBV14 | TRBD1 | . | TGTGCCAGCAGCCCGCGCGGACAGGGGGCAAGCTCTGGAAACACCATATATTTT | CASSPRGQGASSGNTIYF
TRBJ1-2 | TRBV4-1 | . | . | TGCGCCAGCAGCCGCGTACCGGCCAGTGTCAACTATGGCTACACCTTC | CASSRVPASVNYGYTF
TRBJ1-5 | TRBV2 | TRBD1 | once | TGTGCCAGCAGTACGGGACAGGGCGGGAGCAATCAGCCCCAGCATTTT | CASSTGQGGSNQPQHF
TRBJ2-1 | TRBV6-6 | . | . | TGTGCCAGCAGTTACCTCGGGGAAGGCAATGAGCAGTTCTTC | CASSYLGEGNEQFF
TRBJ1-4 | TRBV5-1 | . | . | TGCGCCAGCAAACGCGGCGGGGCCGTAAATGAAAAACTGTTTTTT | CASKRGGAVNEKLFF
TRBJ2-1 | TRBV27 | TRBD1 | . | TGTGCCAGCAGCACTAGCATCCCGGGACAGGGCGGCAATGAGCAGTTCTTC | CASSTSIPGQGGNEQFF
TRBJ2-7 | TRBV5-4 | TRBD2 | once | TGTGCCAGCAGCTTCCTAGCGGGAGTGACCGAGCAGTACTTC | CASSFLAGVTEQYF
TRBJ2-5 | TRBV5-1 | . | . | TGCGCCAGCAGAGCTTTTGGCGAAGAAGAGACCCAGTACTTC | CASRAFGEEETQYF
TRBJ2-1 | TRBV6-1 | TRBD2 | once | TGTGCCAGCAGTAAGACTAGCGGGGCCGGTCGTGAGCAGTTCTTC | CASSKTSGAGREQFF
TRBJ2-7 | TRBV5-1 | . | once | TGCGCCAGCAGCCTCCATAGCGGAGTCTCCTACGAGCAGTACTTC | CASSLHSGVSYEQYF
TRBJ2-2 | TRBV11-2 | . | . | TGTGCCAGCAGCTTTCTCGGCAGGGCCGCCGGGGAGCTGTTTTTT | CASSFLGRAAGELFF
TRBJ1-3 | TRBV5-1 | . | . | TGCGCCAGCAGCTTGGACAGAGCCTCTGGAAACACCATATATTTT | CASSLDRASGNTIYF
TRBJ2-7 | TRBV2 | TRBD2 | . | TGTGCCAGCAGAATTAGCGGGAGCTCCTACGAGCAGTACTTC | CASRISGSSYEQYF
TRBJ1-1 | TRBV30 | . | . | TGTGCCTGGACGGGGGGAACGCATGAAGCTTTCTTT | CAWTGGTHEAFF
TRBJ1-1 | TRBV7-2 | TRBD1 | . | TGTGCCAGCAGCCGGGACAGCCAGAACACTGAAGCTTTCTTT | CASSRDSQNTEAFF
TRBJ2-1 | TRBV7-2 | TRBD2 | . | TGTGCCAGCACCCGAGGGACTAGCGGGAGAAATGGCAATGAGCAGTTCTTC | CASTRGTSGRNGNEQFF
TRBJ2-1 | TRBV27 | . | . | TGTGCCAGCAGTTCACAGGGAAGGTTCTACAATGAGCAGTTCTTC | CASSSQGRFYNEQFF
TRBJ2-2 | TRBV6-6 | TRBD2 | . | TGTGCCAGCACCGGACTAGCGGGAGATACCGGGGAGCTGTTTTTT | CASTGLAGDTGELFF
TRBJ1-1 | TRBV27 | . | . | TGTGCCAGCAGTTTATCGTCCCAGGTTTCTGAAGCTTTCTTT | CASSLSSQVSEAFF
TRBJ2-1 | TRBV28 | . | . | TGTGCCAGCAGTTTACTGGGCAATGAGCAGTTCTTC | CASSLLGNEQFF
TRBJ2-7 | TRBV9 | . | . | TGTGCCAGCAGCGTAGGGACCCCGCCGCACGAGCAGTACTTC | CASSVGTPPHEQYF